This T cell receptor (beta chain) was identified during a study of cytomegalovirus exposure and HLA in healthy donors (dated by TCRdb to 2015 to 2018). With respect to the entire study: An earlier analysis of several hundred of the donors reported approximately 300 Gb of sequence data and some 120 million unique TCR beta sequences from some 180 million T cells. An early release covering about 600 HLA-typed donors comprised about 290 gigabases of sequencing data and tens of millions of unique TCR sequences. The genetic ancestry cluster associated with self-reported Caucasian donors included around 76% of the 398 genotyped donors. The study aimed to test whether cataloging public T cell receptors could reveal signatures of past pathogen exposure. The study profiled the T cell repertoires of about 720 subjects by immunosequencing and related them to cytomegalovirus serostatus. Besides the first cohort of roughly 640 subjects, a separate validation cohort made up of 120 or so different subjects was used. The study combined high-throughput TCR immunosequencing, statistical association of individual TCRs with disease status, and machine learning to predict cytomegalovirus infection status. A later analysis re-analyzed previously published TCR beta repertoires from approximately 700 donors and added high-resolution HLA genotyping to study TCR occurrence patterns. In the later analysis, no new phenotypic data were used to find candidate immune exposures; instead, reliance was placed on TCR beta sequences and their occurrence across donors. In an earlier analysis of more than 550 of the donors, high-throughput TCR beta sequencing was used to judge whether each TCR beta V gene segment behaved as functional or pseudogenic. Alongside the repertoire data, information on donor age, sex, ethnicity and CMV serostatus was compiled. A later genetic analysis took genome-wide SNP genotypes for about 55% of the 666 donors and used that subset as a discovery cohort. Every discovery cohort repertoire had been produced on one sequencing platform. Class I and class II HLA loci were covered by the typing at four-digit resolution. The number of donors typed differed by locus, with about 629-630 for A, B, C, DRB1 and DQB1, roughly 520 for DQA1, some 570 for DPA1, and over 400 for DPB1. Because of strong linkage in the cohort, 5 or 6 DR-DQ haplotypes were treated as single units for association and clustering. Across about 380 genotyped donors of the cohort, an average of roughly 250,000 unique TCR beta nucleotide sequences per donor were sequenced, and around 20% of those sequences were non-productive. What the research found in general, with its limitations: In both the original and validation cohorts, the classifier was reported to diagnose cytomegalovirus status with high specificity and sensitivity. The earlier analysis of approximately 590 of the donors excluded 15 to 20 rarely observed V segments, including chromosome 9 orphons, because counts were too low. Linkage disequilibrium might explain the correlated functional status among segregating V segments, but an unknown experimental factor could not be excluded. The authors suggested that the approach could potentially be extended to other disease states and immunological phenotypes. A later analysis associated 16,951 TCR beta sequences with specific HLA alleles at a false discovery rate of 0.05. In vitro tests confirmed that a few of the cytomegalovirus-associated TCR beta chains recognize cytomegalovirus antigens. An earlier analysis of some 590 of the donors showed that most TCR beta V segments appeared in productive rearrangements either about 90% or about 30% of the time, which broadly matched IMGT annotations. In this cohort, only TCR beta chains were sequenced, and detectable features were limited by the absence of alpha or paired-chain data. Roughly uniform sequencing depth across donors was assumed in presence/absence analyses, although this assumption may not hold. Because some donors lacked HLA typing at each locus, the association tests relied only on the typed subset. In a later genetic analysis, a missense DCLRE1C variant was associated with V-gene and J-gene trimming of TCR beta chains, and the association was replicated in an independent cohort. Several of the top co-occurrence clusters appeared to be linked to parvovirus B19, influenza, CMV and Epstein-Barr virus, according to a later analysis. A later genetic analysis reported fewer N-insertions in productive TCRs among donors in an Asian-associated ancestry cluster than the roughly 700-donor mean. In a later analysis, the rate of TCR association differed among HLA loci, with DRB1 alleles having the most associated TCRs and HLA-C alleles having the fewest. In a later analysis, most CMV-associated TCR beta chains were found to appear HLA-restricted, with HLA associations seemingly driven largely by CMV exposure. A further reported finding was that TCR beta sequences accurately predicted the HLA-A and HLA-B alleles for most subjects in the first cohort. A group of highly shared sequence variants was considered likely to be a technical artifact of the sequencing pipeline. Across donors, most TCR sequences were observed very rarely, whereas some public TCRs were present in many individuals. Assigning TCR associations to individual alleles was difficult when HLA alleles, especially DR and DQ, strongly co-occurred. In a later analysis, HLA-associated TCR beta chains were found to be more clonally expanded and to have lower generation probabilities than equally common non-associated chains. The study listed 150 to 200 TCR beta chains as associated with cytomegalovirus. Some IMGT-functional V segments, including TRBV6-2 and TRBV6-3, could not be told apart with the 87-base-pair reads, so those segments were excluded. Immune exposure information for the cohort was limited to CMV serostatus.

In total, over 600 healthy bone marrow donors made up the cohort. Cohort members were all nominally healthy when sampled, although unrecorded immune exposures were likely present. The donor was CMV seropositive and was included in the group of 289 seropositive cohort members. Each donor provided a peripheral blood sample, and peripheral blood mononuclear cells were used for TCR beta sequencing. Genomic DNA extraction from the blood cell samples was performed with the Qiagen DNeasy Blood Extraction Kit. Turning to this clone: Its antigen target is currently unknown. Base qualities are not provided; no much larger clone lies one nucleotide away.

Libraries were made using the immunoSEQ multiplex PCR assay. For the multiplex PCR, a mixture combining 60 forward primers for TCR Vbeta segments and 13 reverse primers for TCR Jbeta segments was used. The CDR3 region of rearranged TCR beta genes was amplified from genomic DNA by a multiplex PCR assay. Amplified TCR beta libraries were sequenced as 87-base-pair reads on the Illumina HiSeq System. In the paper's pipeline: In a later analysis, around 80 million unique TCR beta chains were counted across the approximately 620 repertoires, and roughly 11 million of these chains were shared by at least two donors. Raw reads were error-corrected and collapsed into unique sequences with a nearest-neighbor algorithm that merged closely related sequences to remove PCR and sequencing errors. Alignment of CDR3 sequences to IMGT reference sequences was used to assign V, D and J gene segments. For a sequence to be retained, at least a six-nucleotide match to both a V gene segment and a J gene segment was required. A rearrangement was called productive if the CDR3 had no stop codons and remained in frame with V and J, and every other rearrangement was called non-productive. CDR3 was defined according to IMGT convention as the region running from the second conserved V-encoded cysteine to the conserved J-encoded phenylalanine. The earlier analysis of about 640 of the donors excluded any sequence lacking an unambiguous match to a single V gene segment. In an earlier analysis of a few hundred of the donors, V segments were called functional above 56.7% productive rearrangements and were called segregating when the between-donor standard deviation exceeded 5%. A statistical classification framework was built for diagnosing cytomegalovirus status from the catalog of TCR beta chain sequences. A later analysis assigned V and J genes by comparing TCR nucleotide sequences with IMGT/GENE-DB human TR gene sequences. The TCRdist pipeline was used in a later analysis to assign CDR3 sequences and most-parsimonious VDJ recombination scenarios. In a later analysis, each TCR beta chain was defined by its CDR3 amino acid sequence together with its V-gene family, and reads lacking a unique V-gene family were excluded. A later analysis removed several hundred highly shared, low-generation-probability nucleotide sequences to deal with suspected cross-contamination and a sequencing artifact. In a later analysis, a clonal expansion index was calculated for each public chain from normalized within-repertoire ranks of inferred template counts. In a later analysis, generation probabilities were computed using a VDJ recombination model fitted to out-of-frame rearrangements, and the results were checked against IGoR. In a later analysis, TCR-TCR, TCR-HLA and TCR-CMV co-occurrence was scored with hypergeometric tests, and a repertoire-size bias correction was applied to TCR pairs. To estimate false discovery rates, a later analysis permuted the HLA or CMV assignments 20 times. A later analysis grouped co-occurring TCRs with DBSCAN, adding TCRdist sequence similarity when clustering within HLA-allele-positive subsets. Repertoires with fewer than 30,000 or more than 120,000 public chains were left out of co-occurrence clustering, as were about 5 repertoires with anomalous nucleotide sharing. TCRdb took this table from immuneACCESS and kept in-frame rearrangements with V and J called. Such tables lack part of the clones; where checked against another copy, unresolved V genes explain under half of the gap, and the rest is unexplained. The V and J calls and clone size were taken over from that table, and D and trimming were inferred from the DNA. Across this sample there are 150,000 to 200,000 clones, with about 85% seen only once. The top ten hold roughly 1.4% of the sample.

Counted from cysteine to phenylalanine, this CDR3 has 16 amino acids. Only the CDR3 DNA is retained, 48 bases long and in frame from the first base. The germline V gene (reference sequence) specifies GTSNPN as CDR1 and SVGIG as CDR2. V is cut back by 0 bases and J by 6 bases, with 9 bases in the junction unmatched. This chain is built from TRBV30 and TRBJ2-7; TRBD1 aligns with 12 central bases. Sequencing was performed on PBMCs. The TCR sequence derives from a man aged 45-65 years in good health and CMV-seropositive. The CDR3 here reads CAWSVRDRDRGPEQYF. DNA sequence: TGTGCCTGGAGTGTACGGGACCGGGACAGGGGGCCCGAGCAGTACTTC.